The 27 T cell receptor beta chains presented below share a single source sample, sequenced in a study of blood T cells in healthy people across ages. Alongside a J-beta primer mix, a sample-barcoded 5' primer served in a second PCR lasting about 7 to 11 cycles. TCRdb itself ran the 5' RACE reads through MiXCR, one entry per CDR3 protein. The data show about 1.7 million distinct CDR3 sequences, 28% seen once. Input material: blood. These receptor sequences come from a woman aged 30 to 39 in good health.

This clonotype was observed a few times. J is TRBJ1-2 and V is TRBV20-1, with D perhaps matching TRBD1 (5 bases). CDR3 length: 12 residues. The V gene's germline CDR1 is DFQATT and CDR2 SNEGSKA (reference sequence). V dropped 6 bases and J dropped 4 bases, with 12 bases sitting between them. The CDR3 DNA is TGCAGTGCAGAGGGACGGACCTATGGCTACACCTTC. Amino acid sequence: CSAEGRTYGYTF.

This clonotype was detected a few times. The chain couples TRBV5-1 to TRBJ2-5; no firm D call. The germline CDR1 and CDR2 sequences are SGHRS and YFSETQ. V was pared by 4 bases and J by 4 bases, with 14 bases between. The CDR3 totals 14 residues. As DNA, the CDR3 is TGCGCCAGCAGCCCAAGCGACCGGACAGAGACCCAGTACTTC. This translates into CASSPSDRTETQYF.

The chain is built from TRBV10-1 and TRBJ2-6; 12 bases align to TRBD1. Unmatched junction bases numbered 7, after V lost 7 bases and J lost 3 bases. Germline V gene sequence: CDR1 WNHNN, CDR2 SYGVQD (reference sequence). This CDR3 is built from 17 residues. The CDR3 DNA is TGCGCCAGCATGGGGGACAGGGGGCAATTTGGGGCCAACGTCCTGACTTTC. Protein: CASMGDRGQFGANVLTF.

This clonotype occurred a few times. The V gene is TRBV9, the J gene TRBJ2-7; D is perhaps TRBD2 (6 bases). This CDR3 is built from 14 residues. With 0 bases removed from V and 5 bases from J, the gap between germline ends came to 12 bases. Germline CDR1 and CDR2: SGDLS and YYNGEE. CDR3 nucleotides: TGTGCCAGCAGCGTAGCGGACTATAATCACGAGCAGTACTTC. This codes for CASSVADYNHEQYF.

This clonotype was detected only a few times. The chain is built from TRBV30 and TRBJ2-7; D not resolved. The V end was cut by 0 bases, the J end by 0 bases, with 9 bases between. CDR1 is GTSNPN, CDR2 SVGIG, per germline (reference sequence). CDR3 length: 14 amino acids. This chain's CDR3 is CAWSVVTRSYEQYF. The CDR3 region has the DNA TGTGCCTGGAGTGTCGTGACACGCTCCTACGAGCAGTACTTC.

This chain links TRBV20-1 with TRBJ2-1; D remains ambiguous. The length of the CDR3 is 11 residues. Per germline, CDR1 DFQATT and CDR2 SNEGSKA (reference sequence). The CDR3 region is CRAPHFNEQFF. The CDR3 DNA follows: TGCAGGGCTCCACACTTCAATGAGCAGTTCTTC.

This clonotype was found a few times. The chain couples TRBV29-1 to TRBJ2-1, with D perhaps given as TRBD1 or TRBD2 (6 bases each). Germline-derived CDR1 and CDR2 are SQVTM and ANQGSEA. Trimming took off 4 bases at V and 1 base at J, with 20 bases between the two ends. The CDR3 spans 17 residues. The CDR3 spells CSVGGTQKGGSYNEQFF. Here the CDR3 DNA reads TGCAGCGTTGGCGGGACACAAAAAGGGGGATCCTACAATGAGCAGTTCTTC.

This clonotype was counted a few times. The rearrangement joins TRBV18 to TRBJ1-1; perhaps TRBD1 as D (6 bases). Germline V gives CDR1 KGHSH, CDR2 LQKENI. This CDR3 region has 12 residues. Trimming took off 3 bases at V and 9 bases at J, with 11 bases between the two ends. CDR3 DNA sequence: TGTGCCAGCTCACCGGCAACAGGGCAAGCTTTCTTT. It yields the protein CASSPATGQAFF.

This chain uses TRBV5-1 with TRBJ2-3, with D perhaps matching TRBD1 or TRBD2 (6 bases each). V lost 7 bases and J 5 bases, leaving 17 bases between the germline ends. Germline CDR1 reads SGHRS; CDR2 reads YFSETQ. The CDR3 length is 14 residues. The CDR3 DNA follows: TGCGCCAGCGAGAAGGGGGGATCGGGAGATACGCAGTATTTT. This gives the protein CASEKGGSGDTQYF.

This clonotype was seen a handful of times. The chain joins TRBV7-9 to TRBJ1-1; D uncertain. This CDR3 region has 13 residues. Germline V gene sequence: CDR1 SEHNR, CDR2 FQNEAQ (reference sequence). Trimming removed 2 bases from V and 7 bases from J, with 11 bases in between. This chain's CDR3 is CASSLTQINEAFF. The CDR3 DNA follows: TGTGCCAGCAGCTTAACACAGATTAATGAAGCTTTCTTT.

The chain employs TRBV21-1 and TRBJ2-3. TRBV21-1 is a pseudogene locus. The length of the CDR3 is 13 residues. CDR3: CASGEKNTDTQYF. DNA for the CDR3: TGTGCCAGCGGCGAGAAGAACACAGATACGCAGTATTTT.

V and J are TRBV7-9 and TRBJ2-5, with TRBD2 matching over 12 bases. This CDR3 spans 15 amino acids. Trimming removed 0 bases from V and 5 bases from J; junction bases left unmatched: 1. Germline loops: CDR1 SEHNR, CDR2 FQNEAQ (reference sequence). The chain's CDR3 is CASSLATSGSETQYF. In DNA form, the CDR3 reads TGTGCCAGCAGCTTAGCGACTAGCGGGAGTGAGACCCAGTACTTC.

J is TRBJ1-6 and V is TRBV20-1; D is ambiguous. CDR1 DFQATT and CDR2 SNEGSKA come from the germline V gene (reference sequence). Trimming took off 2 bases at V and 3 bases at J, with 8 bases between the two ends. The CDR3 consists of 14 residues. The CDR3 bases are TGCAGTGCTAGAACTACAAGCTATAATTCACCCCTCCACTTT. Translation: CSARTTSYNSPLHF.

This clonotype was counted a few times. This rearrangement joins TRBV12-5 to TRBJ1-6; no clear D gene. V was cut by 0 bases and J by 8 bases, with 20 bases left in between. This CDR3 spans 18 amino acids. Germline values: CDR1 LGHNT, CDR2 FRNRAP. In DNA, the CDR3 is TGTGCTAGTGGTTTGGTACTCGAAGGCGATCTCAACTATTCACCCCTCCACTTT. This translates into CASGLVLEGDLNYSPLHF.

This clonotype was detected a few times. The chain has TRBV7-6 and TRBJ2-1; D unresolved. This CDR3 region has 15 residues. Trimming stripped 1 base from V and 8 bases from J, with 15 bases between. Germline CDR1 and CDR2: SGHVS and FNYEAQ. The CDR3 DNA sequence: TGTGCCAGCAGCTTAGGGGTAGCTAGGCTCGATGAGCAGTTCTTC. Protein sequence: CASSLGVARLDEQFF.

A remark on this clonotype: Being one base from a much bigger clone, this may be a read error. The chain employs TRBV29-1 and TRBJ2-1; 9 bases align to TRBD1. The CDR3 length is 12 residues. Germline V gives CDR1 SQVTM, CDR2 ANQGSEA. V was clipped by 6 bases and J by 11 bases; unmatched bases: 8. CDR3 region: CSVRDRENKQFF. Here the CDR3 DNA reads TGCAGCGTCCGGGACAGGGAGAATAAGCAGTTCTTC.

CDR3 in amino acids: CSVEKPGKRTDTQYF. The CDR3 nucleotides are TGCAGCGTTGAAAAGCCAGGGAAACGCACAGATACGCAGTATTTT. The chain employs TRBV29-1 and TRBJ2-3; the D gene is possibly TRBD1 (5 bases). CDR3 length: 15 amino acids. Germline V CDR1 and CDR2: SQVTM, ANQGSEA. Trimming removed 2 bases at V and 1 base at J, with 13 bases between.

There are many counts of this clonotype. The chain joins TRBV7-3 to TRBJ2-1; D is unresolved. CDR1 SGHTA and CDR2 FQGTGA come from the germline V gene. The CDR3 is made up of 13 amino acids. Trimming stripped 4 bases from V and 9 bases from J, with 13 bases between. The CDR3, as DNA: TGTGCCAGCAGCTCCCCTCTACTGATTGAGCAGTTCTTC. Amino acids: CASSSPLLIEQFF.

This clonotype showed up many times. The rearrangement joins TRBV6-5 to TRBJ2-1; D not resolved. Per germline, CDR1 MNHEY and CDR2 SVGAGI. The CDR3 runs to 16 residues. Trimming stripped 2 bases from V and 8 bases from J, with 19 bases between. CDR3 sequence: CASSYKNQRMGHEQFF. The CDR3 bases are TGTGCCAGCAGTTACAAGAACCAGCGTATGGGCCATGAGCAGTTCTTC.

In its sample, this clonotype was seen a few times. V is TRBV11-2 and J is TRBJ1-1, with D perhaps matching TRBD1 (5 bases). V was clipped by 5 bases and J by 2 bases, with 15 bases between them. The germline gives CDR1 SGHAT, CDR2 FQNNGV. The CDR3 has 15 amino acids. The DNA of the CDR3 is TGTGCCAGCAGCCAAGACAGCCCCTCAAACACTGAAGCTTTCTTT. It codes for CASSQDSPSNTEAFF.

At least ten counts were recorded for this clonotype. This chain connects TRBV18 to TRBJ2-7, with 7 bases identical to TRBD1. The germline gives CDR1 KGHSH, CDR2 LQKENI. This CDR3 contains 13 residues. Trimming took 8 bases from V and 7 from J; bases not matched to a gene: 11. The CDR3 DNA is TGTGCCAGCAAACCGGGACAGACAAGGGAGCAGTACTTC. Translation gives CASKPGQTREQYF.

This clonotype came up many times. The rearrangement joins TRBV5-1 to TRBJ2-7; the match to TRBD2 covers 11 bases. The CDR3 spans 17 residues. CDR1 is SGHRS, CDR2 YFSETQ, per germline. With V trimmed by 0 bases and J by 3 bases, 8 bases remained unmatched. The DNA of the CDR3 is TGCGCCAGCAGCTTGGGACTAGCGGGGAGGTCGGACTACGAGCAGTACTTC. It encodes CASSLGLAGRSDYEQYF.

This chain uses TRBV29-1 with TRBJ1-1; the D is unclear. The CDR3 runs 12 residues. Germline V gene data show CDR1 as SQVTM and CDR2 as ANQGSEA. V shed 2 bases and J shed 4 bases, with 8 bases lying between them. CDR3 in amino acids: CSVESLGTEAFF. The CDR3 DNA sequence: TGCAGCGTTGAATCGCTTGGCACTGAAGCTTTCTTT. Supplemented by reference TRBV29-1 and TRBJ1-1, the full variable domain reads SAVISQKPSRDICQRGTSLTIQCQVDSQVTMMFWYRQQPGQSLTLIATANQGSEATYESGFVIDKFPISRPNLTFSTLTVSNMSPEDSSIYLCSVESLGTEAFFGQGTRLTVV.

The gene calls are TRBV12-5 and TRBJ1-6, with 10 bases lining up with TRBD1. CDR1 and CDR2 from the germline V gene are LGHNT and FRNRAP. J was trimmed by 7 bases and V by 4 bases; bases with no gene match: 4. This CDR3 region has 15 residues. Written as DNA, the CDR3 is TGTGCTAGTGGTTCCTGGGACAGGGGAAATTCACCCCTCCACTTT. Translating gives CASGSWDRGNSPLHF.

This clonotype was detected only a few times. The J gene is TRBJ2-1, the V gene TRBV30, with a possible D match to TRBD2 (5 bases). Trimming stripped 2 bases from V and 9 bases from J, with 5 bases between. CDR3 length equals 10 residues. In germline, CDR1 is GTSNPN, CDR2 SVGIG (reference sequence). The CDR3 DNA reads TGTGCCTGGAGTCGGGGTGAGCAGTTCTTC. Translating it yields CAWSRGEQFF.

This CDR3 reads CASSEEAGGITGELFF. The CDR3 DNA is TGTGCCAGCAGTGAAGAAGCGGGGGGGATCACCGGGGAGCTGTTTTTT. J is TRBJ2-2 and V is TRBV6-1; TRBD2 matches at 10 bases. The CDR3 has 16 amino acids. The V and J ends lost 1 base and 4 bases, in that order; junction bases with no gene match: 3. Germline V lookup: CDR1 MNHNS, CDR2 SASEGT.

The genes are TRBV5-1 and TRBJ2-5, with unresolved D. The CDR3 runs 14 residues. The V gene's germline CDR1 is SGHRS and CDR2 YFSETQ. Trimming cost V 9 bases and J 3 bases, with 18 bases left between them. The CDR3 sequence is CAISSPGLEETQYF. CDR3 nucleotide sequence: TGCGCCATCTCCTCGCCCGGGTTGGAAGAGACCCAGTACTTC.